A single sample gave rise to the 7 T cell receptor beta chains below, sequenced in a study of T cells in Graves' hyperthyroidism and ophthalmopathy. The source material, RNA transcripts, was used to amplify TCR beta CDR3 regions. First-round RT-PCR of the TCR CDR3 relied on the HTBI primer set. TCRdb independently ran MiXCR on the multiplex PCR reads; one entry per CDR3 protein. The sample includes about 520,000 distinct CDR3 sequences, around 22% of them seen just once. Sequenced material: blood. The receptors stem from a woman aged 30 to 39 with Graves' ophthalmopathy.

This sequence joins TRBV2 and TRBJ2-5; 11 bases match TRBD2. V lost 8 bases, J lost 4 bases, and 6 bases stayed unmatched. The CDR3 runs to 14 residues. Germline V lookup: CDR1 SNHLY, CDR2 FYNNEI. The CDR3, as DNA: TGTGCCAGCCGTCCTAGCGGGAGGAGAGAGACCCAGTACTTC. Translation: CASRPSGRRETQYF.

In this sample, this clonotype turned up a few times. The CDR3 sequence is CSGSRGQETQYF. The CDR3 region has the DNA TGCAGTGGTTCGCGGGGCCAAGAGACCCAGTACTTC. The chain is built from TRBV20-1 and TRBJ2-5; TRBD2 is a possible D gene (6 bases). V lost 7 bases and J 1 base, leaving 10 bases between the germline ends. CDR1 is DFQATT and CDR2 is SNEGSKA in the germline V gene (reference sequence). The CDR3 contains 12 residues.

This clonotype was seen many times. This rearrangement joins TRBV20-1 to TRBJ2-7; TRBD1 or TRBD2 may be the D gene (5 bases each). V was trimmed by 0 bases and J by 3 bases, leaving 15 bases between them. This CDR3 is built from 15 residues. Germline V lookup: CDR1 DFQATT, CDR2 SNEGSKA (reference sequence). CDR3 amino acids: CSARDILGAFYEQYF. The CDR3 DNA reads as TGCAGTGCTAGAGATATCCTCGGGGCGTTCTACGAGCAGTACTTC.

This clonotype has just a few counts. The V and J genes are TRBV3-1 and TRBJ2-5; TRBD2 matches 10 bases. Per the germline V gene, CDR1 is LGHDT and CDR2 is YNNKEL (reference sequence). There are 15 residues in the CDR3. J lost 5 bases, V lost 2 bases, and 5 bases had no gene match. CDR3 nucleotide sequence: TGTGCCAGCAGCCAAAGTAGCGGGGGGTATGAGACCCAGTACTTC. It codes for CASSQSSGGYETQYF.

This clonotype has a handful of counts. A much larger clone lies a single base off, so this may be a read error. Here the CDR3 DNA reads TGCAGCGTTGAAGAGGGGGCAAACTATGGCTACACCTTC. Translated: CSVEEGANYGYTF. V is TRBV29-1 and J is TRBJ1-2; D might be TRBD1 (6 bases). The CDR3 consists of 13 residues. V was cut by 0 bases and J by 2 bases, with 7 bases left in between. Germline V CDR1 and CDR2: SQVTM, ANQGSEA.

This clonotype has at least ten counts. V usage is TRBV20-1 and J usage is TRBJ1-4, with a possible D match to TRBD1 (6 bases). V gave up 7 bases and J gave up 8 bases, with 20 bases separating them. Germline V gene data show CDR1 as DFQATT and CDR2 as SNEGSKA (reference sequence). The CDR3 contains 14 residues. CDR3 sequence (DNA): TGCAGTGTTCCTCCGGGGGCAGGTGGGGAAAAACTGTTTTTT. This translates into CSVPPGAGGEKLFF.

In this sample, this clonotype turned up a few times. This chain joins TRBV3-1 and TRBJ1-5; possibly TRBD1 for D (5 bases). Germline V gene lookup returns CDR1 LGHDT and CDR2 YNNKEL (reference sequence). The V gene lost 4 bases and the J gene lost 0 bases, with 16 bases spanning the gap. There are 17 residues in the CDR3. CDR3 residues: CASSPDGVDTSNQPQHF. DNA of the CDR3: TGTGCCAGCAGCCCAGATGGGGTGGACACTAGCAATCAGCCCCAGCATTTT.